What follows is one T cell receptor (beta chain) and its context. This sample was included in a study of T cell changes during pregnancy in multiple sclerosis. Germline values: CDR1 LNHNV, CDR2 YYDKDF (reference sequence). CDR3 length equals 19 residues. Trimming took off 3 bases at V and 1 base at J, with 24 bases between the two ends. The assay was immunoSEQ multiplex PCR, and TCRdb's table has in-frame clones only and misses some. The sample consists of tens of thousands of clones, approximately 92% of them appearing once. The J gene is TRBJ1-2, the V gene TRBV15; D gene unclear. Sequencing used peripheral blood, obtained in the second trimester of pregnancy. The clonotype was recovered from a female donor in good health, enrolled as a control in a pregnancy study. The CDR3 loop is CATSSRVLVPRLDNYGYTF. The CDR3 DNA is TGTGCCACCAGCAGCCGAGTTCTGGTCCCCCGACTAGATAACTATGGCTACACCTTC.